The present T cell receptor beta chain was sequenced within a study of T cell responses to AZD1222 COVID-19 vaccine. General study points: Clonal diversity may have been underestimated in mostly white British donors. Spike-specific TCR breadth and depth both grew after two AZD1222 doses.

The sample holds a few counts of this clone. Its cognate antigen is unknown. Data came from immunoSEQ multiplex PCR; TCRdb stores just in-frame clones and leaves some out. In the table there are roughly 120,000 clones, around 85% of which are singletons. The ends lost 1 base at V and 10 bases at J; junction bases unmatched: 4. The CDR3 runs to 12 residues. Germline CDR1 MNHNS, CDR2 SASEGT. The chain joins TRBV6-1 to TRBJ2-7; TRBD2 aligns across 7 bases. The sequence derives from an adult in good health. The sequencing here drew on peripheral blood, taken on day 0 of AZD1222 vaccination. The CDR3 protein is CASSEERGRQYF. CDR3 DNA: TGTGCCAGCAGTGAAGAGCGGGGTAGACAGTACTTC.